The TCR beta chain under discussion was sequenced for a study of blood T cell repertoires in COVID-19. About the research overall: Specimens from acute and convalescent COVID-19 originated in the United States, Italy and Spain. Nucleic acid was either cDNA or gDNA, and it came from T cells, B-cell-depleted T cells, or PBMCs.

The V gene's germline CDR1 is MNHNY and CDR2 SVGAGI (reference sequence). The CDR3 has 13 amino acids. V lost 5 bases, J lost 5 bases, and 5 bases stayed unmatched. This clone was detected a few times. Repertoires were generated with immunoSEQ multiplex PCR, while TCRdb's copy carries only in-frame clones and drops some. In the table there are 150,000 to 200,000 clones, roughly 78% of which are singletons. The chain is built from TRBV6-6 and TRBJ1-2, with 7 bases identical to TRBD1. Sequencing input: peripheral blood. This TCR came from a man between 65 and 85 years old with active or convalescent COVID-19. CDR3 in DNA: TGTGCCAGCAGTGCGGACAGGATGTATGGCTACACCTTC. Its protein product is CASSADRMYGYTF.